What follows are 28 T cell receptor beta chains derived from one specimen sequenced in a study of blood T cell repertoires in COVID-19. Sequencing was performed with immunoSEQ multiplex PCR; in TCRdb, only in-frame clones are kept and a portion is missing. The top ten hold 9.5% to 15% of the sample, which has about 240,000 clones, 75% to 85% seen once. Sequences were obtained from peripheral blood. All receptors come from a woman aged 55-75 years with active or convalescent COVID-19.

The chain combines TRBV29-1 with TRBJ2-6; D is undetermined. CDR3 length equals 14 residues. V lost 6 bases, J lost 0 bases, and 9 bases lay in between. Germline V gene sequence: CDR1 SQVTM, CDR2 ANQGSEA. CDR3 in DNA: TGCAGCGTCGCCACGGTCTCTGGGGCCAACGTCCTGACTTTC. Its protein is CSVATVSGANVLTF. The entire variable domain, with the rest obtained from reference TRBV29-1 and TRBJ2-6, is as follows: SAVISQKPSRDICQRGTSLTIQCQVDSQVTMMFWYRQQPGQSLTLIATANQGSEATYESGFVIDKFPISRPNLTFSTLTVSNMSPEDSSIYLCSVATVSGANVLTFGAGSRLTVL.

This chain uses TRBV30 with TRBJ1-1; D is unclear. Per germline, CDR1 GTSNPN and CDR2 SVGIG (reference sequence). With 3 bases removed from V and 0 bases from J, the gap between germline ends came to 8 bases. The CDR3 is 13 amino acids. CDR3 amino acids: CAWRRRLNTEAFF. CDR3 in DNA: TGTGCCTGGAGGCGCAGGCTGAACACTGAAGCTTTCTTT. Complete variable domain (other parts from reference TRBV30 and TRBJ1-1): SQTIHQWPATLVQPVGSPLSLECTVEGTSNPNLYWYRQAAGRGLQLLFYSVGIGQISSEVPQNLSASRPQDRQFILSSKKLLLSDSGFYLCAWRRRLNTEAFFGQGTRLTVV.

This clone occurred once. The V gene is TRBV5-1, the J gene TRBJ2-7; 10 bases map to TRBD2. This CDR3 spans 14 amino acids. Trimming at V came to 5 bases and at J to 2 bases, leaving 4 bases not matched to a gene. Germline CDR1 reads SGHRS; CDR2 reads YFSETQ. The CDR3 loop reads CASRLAGPPYEQYF. CDR3 in DNA: TGCGCCAGCAGACTAGCGGGGCCCCCCTACGAGCAGTACTTC.

V and J are TRBV18 and TRBJ2-5; tentative D call: TRBD1 (6 bases). Germline V gene sequence: CDR1 KGHSH, CDR2 LQKENI. V lost 1 base, J lost 7 bases, and 13 bases lay in between. The CDR3 consists of 14 residues. The CDR3 reads CASSPRDVRGTQYF. The CDR3 DNA reads TGTGCCAGCTCACCACGGGACGTCAGGGGGACCCAGTACTTC.

The chain is built from TRBV6-6 and TRBJ2-1; 7 bases fit TRBD2. CDR1 is MNHNY, CDR2 SVGAGI, per germline (reference sequence). The CDR3 runs 12 residues. The V gene end was trimmed by 5 bases and the J gene end by 14 bases; junction bases not matched to a gene: 9. Here the CDR3 reads CASSNPQGGEFF. CDR3 bases: TGTGCCAGCAGTAACCCCCAGGGAGGGGAGTTCTTC.

This clone was seen more than once but under ten times. The J gene is TRBJ1-1, the V gene TRBV9, with D possibly matching TRBD1 (5 bases). CDR1 SGDLS and CDR2 YYNGEE come from the germline V gene. The CDR3 contains 15 residues. V dropped 3 bases and J dropped 4 bases, with 16 bases sitting between them. The CDR3 sequence is CASSGWGEVGTEAFF. The CDR3 nucleotides are TGTGCCAGCAGCGGCTGGGGGGAAGTCGGCACTGAAGCTTTCTTT.

The V gene is TRBV12-5, the J gene TRBJ2-5; maybe TRBD1 (6 bases). This CDR3 has 14 amino acids. Germline V gene lookup returns CDR1 LGHNT and CDR2 FRNRAP. Trimming left V 1 base short and J 4 bases short, with 10 bases between. CDR3 DNA: TGTGCTAGTGGTTTGGGAATGACAGGAGAGACCCAGTACTTC. Translating gives CASGLGMTGETQYF.

This clone was picked up one time. This chain connects TRBV2 to TRBJ1-2; D ambiguous. The length of the CDR3 is 13 residues. CDR1 SNHLY and CDR2 FYNNEI come from the germline V gene. V lost 8 bases, J lost 2 bases, and 12 bases lay in between. CDR3 DNA sequence: TGTGCCAGCGTACCGGGAACAAACTATGGCTACACCTTC. Translating it yields CASVPGTNYGYTF.

The gene calls are TRBV27 and TRBJ1-1; maybe TRBD1 (6 bases). Germline values: CDR1 MNHEY, CDR2 SMNVEV (reference sequence). V was clipped by 6 bases and J by 3 bases, with 17 bases between them. The CDR3 consists of 15 residues. The CDR3 DNA reads TGTGCCAGCAGCCCAGGAGTGGGGGCACACACTGAAGCTTTCTTT. It specifies CASSPGVGAHTEAFF.

In this sample, this clone turned up once. The genes are TRBV23-1 and TRBJ1-2; 7 bases fit TRBD1. TRBV23-1 is treated as an ORF (open reading frame) with a function not yet certain. The junction had 1 base not matched to a gene; V was cut back by 1 base and J by 2 bases. This CDR3 has 14 amino acids. CDR3 sequence reads: CASSQLTGNYGYTF. The CDR3 bases are TGCGCCAGCAGTCAATTGACAGGGAACTATGGCTACACCTTC.

This chain uses TRBV5-1 with TRBJ1-4; possibly TRBD1 for D (5 bases). Germline lookup yields CDR1 SGHRS and CDR2 YFSETQ. The germline V and J ends were trimmed by 0 bases and 7 bases, with 13 bases remaining between them. The CDR3 loop spans 15 amino acids. The CDR3: CASSLGETDFEKLFF. Here the CDR3 DNA reads TGCGCCAGCAGCTTGGGCGAGACAGATTTTGAAAAACTGTTTTTT.

This rearrangement joins TRBV6-5 to TRBJ1-1; D not resolved. Germline V gene sequence: CDR1 MNHEY, CDR2 SVGAGI. This CDR3 comprises 15 residues. Trimming cost V 6 bases and J 6 bases, with 20 bases left between them. DNA of the CDR3: TGTGCCAGCAGCCCCGTTTTGGCGACTCATGCTGAAGCTTTCTTT. Translated: CASSPVLATHAEAFF.

The table lists this clone with a few counts. The chain couples TRBV5-1 to TRBJ2-3, with 13 bases aligning to TRBD2. J lost 6 bases, V lost 3 bases, and 1 base had no gene match. Germline CDR1 and CDR2: SGHRS and YFSETQ. CDR3 length: 14 amino acids. The CDR3 region has the DNA TGCGCCAGCAGCTCGACTAGCGGGGGGGATACGCAGTATTTT. This translates into CASSSTSGGDTQYF.

V gene TRBV12-5 combines with J gene TRBJ1-1; 11 nucleotides align to TRBD1. The CDR3 extends over 13 amino acids. CDR1 is LGHNT and CDR2 is FRNRAP in the germline V gene. V lost 9 bases and J lost 7; bases outside the gene matches: 7. As DNA, the CDR3 is TGTGCTAGCGGACAGGGGGCTTCAGGTGAAGCTTTCTTT. It is translated as CASGQGASGEAFF.

This clone was seen a single time. This chain connects TRBV29-1 to TRBJ2-1; D not certain. Trimming removed 7 bases from V and 1 base from J, with 11 bases in between. From germline, CDR1 is SQVTM and CDR2 ANQGSEA. This CDR3 has 13 residues. The CDR3 coding sequence is TGCAGCGCCGCCGAGGAATCCTACAATGAGCAGTTCTTC. This encodes CSAAEESYNEQFF.

This clone was seen only a few times. The chain is built from TRBV10-3 and TRBJ2-7; the D gene is possibly TRBD2 (5 bases). The V gene lost 5 bases and the J gene lost 6 bases, with 20 bases spanning the gap. From germline, CDR1 is ENHRY and CDR2 SYGVKD. The CDR3 has 15 amino acids. As DNA, the CDR3 is TGTGCCATCAGTTCAGAGGGTGCTTCGGTCTCCGAGCAGTACTTC. This encodes CAISSEGASVSEQYF.

This chain joins TRBV6-2 or TRBV6-3 and TRBJ2-7, with D maybe TRBD2 (6 bases). The CDR3 contains 14 residues. The V end lost 1 base, the J end lost 2 bases, and 9 bases lay between the germline ends. Germline-derived CDR1 and CDR2 are MNHEY and SVGEGT. The CDR3 sequence: CASSYLGGPYEQYF. CDR3 DNA: TGTGCCAGCAGTTACTTAGGAGGGCCCTACGAGCAGTACTTC.

This clone was counted a single time. The V call is TRBV30, the J call TRBJ1-2, with D possibly matching TRBD1 (5 bases). V lost 0 bases, J lost 4 bases, and 15 bases lay in between. This CDR3 has 15 amino acids. CDR1 and CDR2 (germline): GTSNPN, SVGIG (reference sequence). The DNA of the CDR3 is TGTGCCTGGAGTGTCGGAGGGGCGCCCGTCTATGGCTACACCTTC. Residues: CAWSVGGAPVYGYTF.

The V and J genes are TRBV12-5 and TRBJ1-3, with 7 bases identical to TRBD1. From germline, CDR1 is LGHNT and CDR2 FRNRAP. V lost 0 bases to trimming and J lost 8 bases; unmatched junction nucleotides: 10. The CDR3 is made up of 16 amino acids. The CDR3: CASGLVKGTVQDTIYF. The CDR3 bases are TGTGCTAGTGGTTTGGTAAAAGGGACAGTCCAGGACACCATATATTTT.

A few counts support this clone. The J gene is TRBJ1-4, the V gene TRBV5-1; no reliable D call. Trimming shortened V by 2 bases and J by 4 bases, and 9 bases separated the two germline ends. CDR3 size: 14 residues. Per the germline V gene, CDR1 is SGHRS and CDR2 is YFSETQ. The CDR3 spells CASSLYGNNEKLFF. The CDR3 DNA reads as TGCGCCAGCAGCTTATACGGTAATAATGAAAAACTGTTTTTT.

This chain links TRBV20-1 with TRBJ2-1; 13 bases are shared with TRBD2. This CDR3 has 11 amino acids. V was pared by 5 bases and J by 16 bases, with 5 bases of the junction left unmatched. Germline loops: CDR1 DFQATT, CDR2 SNEGSKA (reference sequence). The DNA of the CDR3 is TGCAGTGCTGAGGGACTAGCGGGGTCCTTCTTC. This gives the protein CSAEGLAGSFF.

This chain links TRBV2 with TRBJ2-1; 7 bases match TRBD2. V dropped 2 bases and J dropped 2; count of bases not matched to a gene: 3. Germline V gene sequence: CDR1 SNHLY, CDR2 FYNNEI. The CDR3 has 15 amino acids. The CDR3 region has the DNA TGTGCCAGCAGTGAATTTCTAGCGGCCTACAATGAGCAGTTCTTC. This translates into CASSEFLAAYNEQFF. The full variable domain, with the rest looked up from reference TRBV2 and TRBJ2-1, is EPEVTQTPSHQVTQMGQEVILRCVPISNHLYFYWYRQILGQKVEFLVSFYNNEISEKSEIFDDQFSVERPDGSNFTLKIRSTKLEDSAMYFCASSEFLAAYNEQFFGPGTRLTVL.

Only one count was recorded for this clone. The chain joins TRBV4-1 to TRBJ1-2; TRBD1 matches 9 bases. The CDR3 runs to 17 residues. Germline V gene sequence: CDR1 MGHRA, CDR2 YSYEKL. The ends lost 1 base at V and 1 base at J; junction bases unmatched: 7. CDR3 loop: CASSQGGTGRGNYGYTF. DNA for the CDR3: TGCGCCAGCAGCCAAGGGGGGACAGGGAGGGGTAACTATGGCTACACCTTC.

V gene TRBV6-2 or TRBV6-3 combines with J gene TRBJ2-5; possibly TRBD1 for D (5 bases). V shed 4 bases and J shed 3 bases, with 18 bases lying between them. Germline V lookup: CDR1 MNHEY, CDR2 SVGEGT. This CDR3 contains 16 residues. CDR3 sequence: CASSFGQGRVEETQYF. CDR3 in DNA: TGTGCCAGCAGTTTTGGTCAGGGTCGCGTCGAAGAGACCCAGTACTTC.

This clone was counted once. This chain connects TRBV7-2 to TRBJ1-5; no definite D call. Deletions cut 5 bases from V and 7 bases from J, with 9 bases between. This CDR3 is built from 12 residues. CDR1 SGHTA and CDR2 FQGNSA come from the germline V gene. CDR3 in DNA: TGTGCCAGCAGCCCCGGGAGGCAGCCCCAGCATTTT. Amino acid sequence: CASSPGRQPQHF.

The chain links TRBV4-1 to TRBJ2-5, with D hard to call. In germline, CDR1 is MGHRA, CDR2 YSYEKL. CDR3 length equals 13 residues. The V end was cut by 4 bases, the J end by 2 bases, with 8 bases between. Here the CDR3 reads CASSLTLQETQYF. The DNA for the CDR3 is TGCGCCAGCAGCCTCACTCTTCAAGAGACCCAGTACTTC.

The V and J genes are TRBV12-5 and TRBJ2-7; D is unclear. The germline V gene has CDR1 LGHNT and CDR2 FRNRAP. The CDR3 is 15 amino acids. The V gene lost 0 bases and the J gene lost 6 bases, with 15 bases spanning the gap. CDR3 sequence reads: CASGLVLGRQPEQYF. DNA of the CDR3: TGTGCTAGTGGTTTGGTACTGGGCAGGCAGCCCGAGCAGTACTTC.

The rearrangement links TRBV4-2 to TRBJ2-2, with 9 bases lining up with TRBD2. Germline V gene data show CDR1 as LGHNA and CDR2 as YNFKEQ. This CDR3 comprises 19 residues. V was clipped by 0 bases and J by 4 bases; unmatched bases: 12. The CDR3 DNA reads TGTGCCAGCAGCCAAGATCAGGGAGCGGGGGGCCGTGGCACCGGGGAGCTGTTTTTT. This translates into CASSQDQGAGGRGTGELFF.